Each of the 13 T cell receptor beta chains below was sequenced from the same sample in a study of shared clonotypes between healthy human individuals. Naive-designated CD8 cells lacked CD45RO, were positively enriched for CCR7, and omitted terminally differentiated effector memory CD45RA+ cells. TCRdb keeps only in-frame clones here, not all; method: immunoSEQ multiplex PCR. The sample includes under 700,000 clones, 95% of them seen just once. Material for sequencing was naive CD8+ T cells sorted from blood. The origin of the receptors is a woman aged 30 to 39 in good health.

The chain has TRBV6-5 and TRBJ2-7, with a weak D call TRBD2 (6 bases). The CDR3 spans 13 residues. CDR1 and CDR2 (germline): MNHEY, SVGAGI. Trimming pared 5 bases from V and 3 bases from J, leaving 11 bases between. CDR3 amino acids: CASSPPGSYEQYF. DNA for the CDR3: TGTGCCAGCAGTCCTCCCGGGAGCTACGAGCAGTACTTC.

A word on this clone: Other DNA variants within this sample encode the same CDR3. The chain joins TRBV7-9 to TRBJ2-7, with D tentatively TRBD1 (6 bases). The CDR3 covers 12 residues. V shed 4 bases and J shed 6 bases, with 10 bases lying between them. Germline lookup yields CDR1 SEHNR and CDR2 FQNEAQ (reference sequence). The CDR3 region is CASSSQGIEQYF. The CDR3 DNA reads TGTGCCAGCAGCTCACAGGGAATCGAGCAGTACTTC.

The DNA of the CDR3 is TGTGCCAGCAGCCCCAGTGGGTACGTGCTGGATGGCTACACCTTC. Its translation is CASSPSGYVLDGYTF. The chain employs TRBV7-8 and TRBJ1-2; D unresolved. Deletions cut 5 bases from V and 6 bases from J, with 19 bases between. The V gene's germline CDR1 is SGHVS and CDR2 FQNEAQ. The CDR3 consists of 15 residues.

V and J are TRBV27 and TRBJ2-2, with D unresolved. With 0 bases removed from V and 4 bases from J, the gap between germline ends came to 9 bases. The CDR3 sequence is 15 residues long. The germline V gene has CDR1 MNHEY and CDR2 SMNVEV (reference sequence). CDR3 nucleotide sequence: TGTGCCAGCAGTTTATCGGCGTTTGGCACCGGGGAGCTGTTTTTT. Its protein is CASSLSAFGTGELFF.

The rearrangement joins TRBV28 to TRBJ2-7, with a weak D call TRBD1 (8 bases). This CDR3 comprises 14 residues. CDR1 MDHEN and CDR2 SYDVKM come from the germline V gene. V was trimmed by 5 bases and J by 3 bases, leaving 14 bases between them. CDR3 region: CASSPTGGDYEQYF. Written as DNA, the CDR3 is TGTGCCAGCAGTCCTACAGGGGGGGACTACGAGCAGTACTTC.

The chain carries TRBV9 and TRBJ1-1, with D maybe TRBD1 (5 bases). The ends were cut back, 0 bases at V and 4 bases at J, with 7 bases in the middle. The CDR3 loop spans 13 amino acids. Germline V gene sequence: CDR1 SGDLS, CDR2 YYNGEE. CDR3 region: CASSVGTITEAFF. The CDR3 nucleotides are TGTGCCAGCAGCGTAGGGACAATCACTGAAGCTTTCTTT. Variable domain in full (rest from reference TRBV9 and TRBJ1-1): DSGVTQTPKHLITATGQRVTLRCSPRSGDLSVYWYQQSLDQGLQFLIQYYNGEERAKGNILERFSAQQFPDLHSELNLSSLELGDSALYFCASSVGTITEAFFGQGTRLTVV.

The chain is built from TRBV7-6 and TRBJ1-2, with D tentatively TRBD1 (5 bases). Germline values: CDR1 SGHVS, CDR2 FNYEAQ. CDR3 length equals 16 residues. V was cut by 5 bases and J by 4 bases, with 20 bases left in between. The CDR3 bases are TGTGCCAGCAGCGGAGGGGTGGGGCAGCCCCTCTATGGCTACACCTTC. Protein sequence: CASSGGVGQPLYGYTF. The full variable domain, with the rest looked up from reference TRBV7-6 and TRBJ1-2, is GAGVSQSPRYKVTKRGQDVALRCDPISGHVSLYWYRQALGQGPEFLTYFNYEAQQDKSGLPNDRFSAERPEGSISTLTIQRTEQRDSAMYRCASSGGVGQPLYGYTFGSGTRLTVV.

On this clone itself: Distinct nucleotide sequences in the sample also encode this CDR3. The genes are TRBV27 and TRBJ2-7; D may match TRBD1 or TRBD2 (6 bases each). The CDR3 length is 13 residues. Germline CDR1 is MNHEY and CDR2 is SMNVEV (reference sequence). V lost 4 bases and J lost 1, with 8 bases in between. The CDR3 DNA reads as TGTGCCAGCAGTTGGGGGGCGTCCTACGAGCAGTACTTC. The encoded protein is CASSWGASYEQYF.

This chain links TRBV4-1 with TRBJ1-3; D may be TRBD1 (6 bases). The CDR3 consists of 18 residues. V was clipped by 0 bases and J by 0 bases, with 15 bases between them. Germline CDR1 is MGHRA and CDR2 is YSYEKL. In DNA form, the CDR3 reads TGCGCCAGCAGCCAAGATGGGGGCACATTTTACTCTGGAAACACCATATATTTT. Its translation: CASSQDGGTFYSGNTIYF.

V and J are TRBV7-9 and TRBJ2-1; no firm D call. CDR3 size: 15 residues. The V end was cut by 4 bases, the J end by 6 bases, with 16 bases between. CDR1 SEHNR and CDR2 FQNEAQ come from the germline V gene (reference sequence). In DNA form, the CDR3 reads TGTGCCAGCAGCTCCACGAGTGGGATAATCAATGAGCAGTTCTTC. Translated, it gives CASSSTSGIINEQFF.

This rearrangement joins TRBV27 to TRBJ2-1; TRBD1 agrees at 8 bases. The ends lost 4 bases at V and 10 bases at J; junction bases unmatched: 15. The CDR3 extends over 16 amino acids. CDR1 and CDR2 (germline): MNHEY, SMNVEV (reference sequence). CDR3 nucleotide sequence: TGTGCCAGCAGTTCACACGGGACAGGAGGGGGGTCGGAGCAGTTCTTC. Residues: CASSSHGTGGGSEQFF.

This chain links TRBV4-2 with TRBJ2-3; 13 bases match TRBD2. This CDR3 is built from 22 residues. The germline CDR1 and CDR2 sequences are LGHNA and YNFKEQ. V lost 4 bases, J lost 2 bases, and 21 bases stayed unmatched. In DNA form, the CDR3 reads TGTGCCAGCAGCCCCCTCGTTTGGACTAGCGGGAGTAGTACCGGGGACACAGATACGCAGTATTTT. It is translated as CASSPLVWTSGSSTGDTDTQYF.

The CDR3 DNA follows: TGTGCCAGCAGCCAAGAAGCAGCGGCGGGAACCCAAGAGACCCAGTACTTC. It translates to CASSQEAAAGTQETQYF. V gene TRBV4-2 combines with J gene TRBJ2-5, with D perhaps TRBD2 (6 bases). Germline V gene data show CDR1 as LGHNA and CDR2 as YNFKEQ. The CDR3 is 17 residues long. V shed 0 bases and J shed 1 base, with 15 bases lying between them.